The sequence of this TCR beta chain was determined in a study of response to subunit inactivated influenza vaccine. Findings and caveats of the study: Each seasonal influenza vaccination recruits few new T cells, the authors suggested.

Trimming removed 4 bases at V and 0 bases at J, with 10 bases between. Germline V CDR1 and CDR2: SGHRS, YFSETQ. The CDR3 sequence is 14 residues long. TCRdb analysed the RT-PCR reads with MiXCR anew, one entry per CDR3 protein. The sample includes 800,000 to 1,000,000 distinct CDR3 sequences, 21% of them seen just once. With respect to this clonotype: Its target is not known.

The rearrangement uses TRBV5-1 and TRBJ2-5, with a weak D call TRBD1 (6 bases). This TCR derives from a man aged 45-65 years who received an inactivated influenza vaccine. Source: PBMCs from blood, taken about 5 days after vaccination. The CDR3 DNA follows: TGCGCCAGCAGCCTAAGGACAGACCAAGAGACCCAGTACTTC. It yields the protein CASSLRTDQETQYF.